This T cell receptor beta chain is drawn from a study of cytomegalovirus exposure and HLA in healthy donors. Findings and limits, study-wide: Several of the most significant clusters appeared, in a later analysis, to be linked to common viral pathogens.

PCR employed 60 Vbeta and 13 Jbeta primers. Libraries were prepared by immunoSEQ multiplex PCR; TCRdb keeps only in-frame clonotypes and omits some of them. The sample holds about 180,000 clones, approximately 80% seen once. The CDR3 has 16 residues. Looked up from germline, CDR1 is SGHRS and CDR2 is YFSETQ. Trimming removed 0 bases at V and 0 bases at J, with 7 bases between. This clone has a handful of counts. What it binds is not known. Sequencing was done on a sample of PBMCs. This clonotype was obtained from a girl between 10 and 17 years old in good health and CMV-seropositive. The chain combines TRBV5-1 with TRBJ2-6; D gene unclear. This chain's CDR3 is CASSLASYSGANVLTF. The CDR3 DNA reads TGCGCCAGCAGCTTGGCCTCGTACTCTGGGGCCAACGTCCTGACTTTC.